The present T cell receptor beta chain was sequenced within a study of response to subunit inactivated influenza vaccine. Between the trimmed V and J ends, which lost 4 bases and 1 base, there was a span of 8 bases. The CDR3 runs to 14 residues. CDR1 and CDR2 (germline): LNHDA, SQIVND (reference sequence). Notes on this clonotype: Its antigen is unknown.

One entry per CDR3 protein results from TCRdb running MiXCR on the RT-PCR reads. Of some 480,000 distinct CDR3 sequences in the sample, roughly 9.8% are singletons; the top ten hold more than 10%. Overall study findings and caveats: Authors suggested each seasonal flu vaccination may recruit only limited numbers of new T cells.

The receptor was derived from a man over 45 who received an inactivated influenza vaccine. The chain uses TRBV19 and TRBJ1-5; D ambiguous. Sequences were derived from PBMCs from blood, sampled more than 35 days after vaccination. Here the CDR3 DNA reads TGTGCCAGTAGTAGGCCGGTGAGCAATCAGCCCCAGCATTTT. Encoded protein: CASSRPVSNQPQHF.